Presented here are 7 T cell receptor beta chains from one specimen sequenced in a study of T cell repertoires in cytomegalovirus infection. TCRdb re-analysed the reads in MiXCR, keeping a single row per CDR3 protein. The sample contains hundreds of thousands of distinct CDR3 sequences, approximately 30% of which appear only once. No antigens are known for them. The sequencing here drew on cultured CD8+ T cells from PBMCs, taken from culture after CMV antigen stimulation. The receptors were sampled from a human donor in good health (CMV status not recorded). Some clones in this sample may be carry-over from other donors' samples.

This chain joins TRBV19 and TRBJ1-5, with 8 bases matching TRBD1. J was trimmed by 4 bases and V by 4 bases; bases with no gene match: 15. The germline V gene has CDR1 LNHDA and CDR2 SQIVND (reference sequence). The CDR3 has 18 residues. DNA for the CDR3: TGTGCCAGTAGTAACCCGGACAGGGTTTCACGAAATAATCAGCCCCAGCATTTT. Amino acid sequence: CASSNPDRVSRNNQPQHF.

This clonotype was seen a handful of times. This sequence joins TRBV7-9 and TRBJ2-2, with 7 nucleotides matching TRBD2. Germline-derived CDR1 and CDR2 are SEHNR and FQNEAQ (reference sequence). With 4 bases clipped from V and 5 bases from J, the junction kept 13 bases outside the gene matches. The CDR3 consists of 17 residues. The CDR3 DNA reads TGTGCCAGCAGCTCGCCCTTAGCGGGTCTGACGACCGGGGAGCTGTTTTTT. It translates to CASSSPLAGLTTGELFF.

This clonotype was detected only a few times. The chain recombines TRBV7-9 with TRBJ1-5; D is possibly TRBD1 (5 bases). CDR1 SEHNR and CDR2 FQNEAQ come from the germline V gene (reference sequence). Trimming took 5 bases from V and 9 from J, leaving 26 bases between them. This CDR3 spans 17 amino acids. CDR3 in DNA: TGTGCCAGCAGCGCCCTGGGGCCAGAACCCATAGCCGGGCCCCAGCATTTT. It codes for CASSALGPEPIAGPQHF.

This clonotype was counted between two and nine times. The CDR3 nucleotides are TGTGCCAGCAGTGAAGCGCTCGGGGATTCACCCCTCCACTTT. Protein product: CASSEALGDSPLHF. V and J are TRBV6-1 and TRBJ1-6; no definite D call. The CDR3 loop spans 14 amino acids. Trimming stripped 0 bases from V and 8 bases from J, with 8 bases between. Per germline, CDR1 MNHNS and CDR2 SASEGT.

This clonotype was detected a few times. CDR3 in amino acids: CASSDQGASNQPQHF. Written as DNA, the CDR3 is TGTGCCAGCAGTGACCAGGGGGCAAGCAATCAGCCCCAGCATTTT. The chain has TRBV2 and TRBJ1-5; 8 bases map to TRBD1. CDR1 is SNHLY, CDR2 FYNNEI, per germline. Germline trimming cut 3 bases from V and 1 base from J; bases unmatched to any gene: 2. This CDR3 region has 15 residues. Drawing the rest from reference TRBV2 and TRBJ1-5, the complete variable domain is EPEVTQTPSHQVTQMGQEVILRCVPISNHLYFYWYRQILGQKVEFLVSFYNNEISEKSEIFDDQFSVERPDGSNFTLKIRSTKLEDSAMYFCASSDQGASNQPQHFGDGTRLSIL.

The V gene is TRBV12-3 or TRBV12-4, the J gene TRBJ2-5, with TRBD2 as a possible D gene (6 bases). The CDR3 extends over 14 amino acids. Trimming shortened V by 7 bases and J by 0 bases, and 12 bases separated the two germline ends. The CDR3 nucleotides are TGTGCCAGCACCCTGCCGGGGGACCAAGAGACCCAGTACTTC. Its protein product is CASTLPGDQETQYF.

The V and J genes are TRBV27 and TRBJ1-4; 8 bases line up with TRBD1. Unmatched junction bases numbered 7, after V lost 5 bases and J lost 5 bases. This CDR3 comprises 15 residues. Looked up from germline, CDR1 is MNHEY and CDR2 is SMNVEV (reference sequence). The CDR3 DNA sequence: TGTGCCAGCAGTCCGAGGACAGGGAGAAATGAAAAACTGTTTTTT. Amino acid sequence: CASSPRTGRNEKLFF.